This entry concerns a single TCR beta chain. Per the original data handling: Reference gene primers were amplified, and this amplification served to estimate nucleated cell counts. Assay: immunoSEQ multiplex PCR; the TCRdb copy retains only in-frame clones and omits some. The V and J calls and clone size come from that table; D and trimming were worked out from the DNA. The sample gives approximately 130,000 clones, around 85% of which show up once; about 4.3% is in the top ten. Germline CDR1 reads SGHRS; CDR2 reads YFSETQ. This CDR3 is 15 amino acids long. Trimming at V came to 7 bases and at J to 2 bases, leaving 9 bases not matched to a gene. This entry comes from a study of blood T cell repertoires in COVID-19. The wider study: COVID-19 samples from acute and convalescent phases originated in the United States, Italy and Spain. T cells, B-cell-depleted T cells, or PBMCs supplied cDNA or gDNA.

The chain joins TRBV5-1 to TRBJ2-7, with TRBD1 identical over 10 bases. This receptor was identified in a human donor in a cohort sampled during active COVID-19. Material: peripheral blood. CDR3 in amino acids: CASGTGEGLTYEQYF. In DNA, the CDR3 is TGCGCCAGCGGGACAGGGGAGGGGTTAACCTACGAGCAGTACTTC. Looking up the rest from reference TRBV5-1 and TRBJ2-7 gives the full variable domain: KAGVTQTPRYLIKTRGQQVTLSCSPISGHRSVSWYQQTPGQGLQFLFEYFSETQRNKGNFPGRFSGRQFSNSRSEMNVSTLELGDSALYLCASGTGEGLTYEQYFGPGTRLTVT.